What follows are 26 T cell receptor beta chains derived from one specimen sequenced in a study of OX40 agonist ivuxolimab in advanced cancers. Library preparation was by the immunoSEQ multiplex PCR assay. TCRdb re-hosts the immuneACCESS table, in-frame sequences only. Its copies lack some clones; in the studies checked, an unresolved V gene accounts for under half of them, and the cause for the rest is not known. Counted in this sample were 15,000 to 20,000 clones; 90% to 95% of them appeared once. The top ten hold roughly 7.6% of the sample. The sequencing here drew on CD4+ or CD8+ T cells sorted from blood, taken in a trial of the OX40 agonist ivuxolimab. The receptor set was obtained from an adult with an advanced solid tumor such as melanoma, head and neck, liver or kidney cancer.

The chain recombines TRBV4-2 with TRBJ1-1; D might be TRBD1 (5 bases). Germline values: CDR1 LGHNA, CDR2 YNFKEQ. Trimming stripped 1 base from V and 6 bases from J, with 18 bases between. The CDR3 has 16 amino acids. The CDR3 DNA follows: TGTGCCAGCAGCCAAGGAATTCGGGGGGGAAATGCTGAAGCTTTCTTT. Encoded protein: CASSQGIRGGNAEAFF.

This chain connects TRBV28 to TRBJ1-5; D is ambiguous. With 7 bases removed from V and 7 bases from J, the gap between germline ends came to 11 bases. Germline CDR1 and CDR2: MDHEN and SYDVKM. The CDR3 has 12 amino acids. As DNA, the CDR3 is TGTGCCAGCAAGGCCGGAGAACAGCCCCAGCATTTT. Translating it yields CASKAGEQPQHF.

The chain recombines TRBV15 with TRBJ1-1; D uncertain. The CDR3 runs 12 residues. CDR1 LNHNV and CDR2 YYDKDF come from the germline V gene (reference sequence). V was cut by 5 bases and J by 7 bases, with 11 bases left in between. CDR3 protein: CATSPKFDEAFF. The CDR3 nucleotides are TGTGCCACCAGCCCAAAGTTTGATGAAGCTTTCTTT.

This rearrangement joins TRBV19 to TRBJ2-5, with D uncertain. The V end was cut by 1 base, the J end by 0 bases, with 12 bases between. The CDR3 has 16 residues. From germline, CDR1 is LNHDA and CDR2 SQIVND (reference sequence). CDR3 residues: CASSIGLLTYQETQYF. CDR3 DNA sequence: TGTGCCAGTAGTATAGGGCTTCTCACGTACCAAGAGACCCAGTACTTC.

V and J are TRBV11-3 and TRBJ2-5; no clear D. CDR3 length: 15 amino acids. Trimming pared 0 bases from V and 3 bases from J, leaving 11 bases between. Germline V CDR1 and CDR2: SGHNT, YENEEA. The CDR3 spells CASSLERTYEETQYF. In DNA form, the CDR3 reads TGTGCCAGCAGCTTAGAAAGGACGTACGAAGAGACCCAGTACTTC.

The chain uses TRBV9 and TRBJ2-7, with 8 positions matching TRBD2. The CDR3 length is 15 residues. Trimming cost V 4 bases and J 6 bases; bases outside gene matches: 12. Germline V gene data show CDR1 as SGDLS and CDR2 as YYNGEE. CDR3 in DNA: TGTGCCAGCAGCTCAGCGACGGCGGGGGGTCTCGAGCAGTACTTC. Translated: CASSSATAGGLEQYF.

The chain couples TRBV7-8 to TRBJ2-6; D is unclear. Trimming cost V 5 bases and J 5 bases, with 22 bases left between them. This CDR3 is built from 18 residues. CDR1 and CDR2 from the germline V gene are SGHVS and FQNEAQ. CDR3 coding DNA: TGTGCCAGCAGCGGAGCCTCGTACCCACAAAGTCGGGCCAACGTCCTGACTTTC. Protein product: CASSGASYPQSRANVLTF.

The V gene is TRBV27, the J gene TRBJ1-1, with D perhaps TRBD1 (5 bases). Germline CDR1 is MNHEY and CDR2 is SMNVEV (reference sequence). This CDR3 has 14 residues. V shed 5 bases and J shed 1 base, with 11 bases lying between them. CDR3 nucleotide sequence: TGTGCCAGCAGTCCCTGGGACGGGAACACTGAAGCTTTCTTT. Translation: CASSPWDGNTEAFF.

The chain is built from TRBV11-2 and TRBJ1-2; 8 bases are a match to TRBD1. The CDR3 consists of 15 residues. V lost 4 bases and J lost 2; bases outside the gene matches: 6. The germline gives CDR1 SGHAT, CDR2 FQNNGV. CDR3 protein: CASSSDRQGNYGYTF. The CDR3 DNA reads TGTGCCAGCAGCTCAGATCGACAGGGGAACTATGGCTACACCTTC.

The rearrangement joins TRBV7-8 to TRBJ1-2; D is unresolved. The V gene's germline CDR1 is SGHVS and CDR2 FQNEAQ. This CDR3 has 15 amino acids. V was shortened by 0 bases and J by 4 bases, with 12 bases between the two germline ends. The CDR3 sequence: CASSLAPGGSYGYTF. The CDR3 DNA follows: TGTGCCAGCAGCTTAGCGCCCGGTGGTTCCTATGGCTACACCTTC.

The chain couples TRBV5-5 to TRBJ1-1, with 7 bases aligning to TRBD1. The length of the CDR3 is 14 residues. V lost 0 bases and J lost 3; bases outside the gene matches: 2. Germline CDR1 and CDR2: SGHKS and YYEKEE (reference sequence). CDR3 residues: CASSLEGGYTEAFF. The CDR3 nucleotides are TGTGCCAGCAGCTTGGAAGGGGGCTACACTGAAGCTTTCTTT.

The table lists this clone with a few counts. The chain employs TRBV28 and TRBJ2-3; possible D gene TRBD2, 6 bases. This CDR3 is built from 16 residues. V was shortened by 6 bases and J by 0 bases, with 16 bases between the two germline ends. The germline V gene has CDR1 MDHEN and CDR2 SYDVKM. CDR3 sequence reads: CASSLLAVSSTDTQYF. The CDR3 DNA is TGTGCCAGCAGCCTTTTAGCGGTTTCTAGCACAGATACGCAGTATTTT.

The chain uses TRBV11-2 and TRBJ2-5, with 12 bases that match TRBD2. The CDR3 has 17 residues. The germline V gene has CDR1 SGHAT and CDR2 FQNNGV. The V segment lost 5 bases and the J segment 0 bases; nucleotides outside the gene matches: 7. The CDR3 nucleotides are TGTGCCAGCAGCGTCACTAGCGGGAGGTCGTACCAAGAGACCCAGTACTTC. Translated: CASSVTSGRSYQETQYF.

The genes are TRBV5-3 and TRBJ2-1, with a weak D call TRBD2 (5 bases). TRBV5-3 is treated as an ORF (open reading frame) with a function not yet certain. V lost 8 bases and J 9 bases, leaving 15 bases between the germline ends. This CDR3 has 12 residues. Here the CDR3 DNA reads TGTGCCAGTCGAAGTGGGAGAGGTGAGCAGTTCTTC. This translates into CASRSGRGEQFF.

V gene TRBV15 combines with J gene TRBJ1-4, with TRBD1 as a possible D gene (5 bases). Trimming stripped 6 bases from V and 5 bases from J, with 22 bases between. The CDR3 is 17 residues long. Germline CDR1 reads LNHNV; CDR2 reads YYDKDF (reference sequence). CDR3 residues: CATRTGDVPPQNEKLFF. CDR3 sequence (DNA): TGTGCCACCAGAACCGGGGACGTACCACCACAGAATGAAAAACTGTTTTTT. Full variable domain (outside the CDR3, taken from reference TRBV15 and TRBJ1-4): DAMVIQNPRYQVTQFGKPVTLSCSQTLNHNVMYWYQQKSSQAPKLLFHYYDKDFNNEADTPDNFQSRRPNTSFCFLDIRSPGLGDTAMYLCATRTGDVPPQNEKLFFGSGTQLSVL.

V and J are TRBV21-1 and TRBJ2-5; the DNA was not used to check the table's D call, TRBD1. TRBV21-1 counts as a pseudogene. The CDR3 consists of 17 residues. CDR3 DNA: TGTGCCAGCAGCAAAGACGGACAGGGGGAGGTGTTAGAGACCCAGTACTTC. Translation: CASSKDGQGEVLETQYF.

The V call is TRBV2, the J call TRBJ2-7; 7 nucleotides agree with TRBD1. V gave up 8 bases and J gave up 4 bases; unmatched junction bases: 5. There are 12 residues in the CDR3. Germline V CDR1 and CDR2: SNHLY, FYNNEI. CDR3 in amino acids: CASEGTAYEQYF. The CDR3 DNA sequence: TGTGCCAGCGAAGGGACAGCTTACGAGCAGTACTTC.

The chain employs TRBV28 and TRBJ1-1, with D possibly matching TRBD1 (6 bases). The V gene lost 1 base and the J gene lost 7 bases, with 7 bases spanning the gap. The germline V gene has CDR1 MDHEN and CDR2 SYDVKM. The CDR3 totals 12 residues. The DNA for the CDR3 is TGTGCCAGCAGTTTATCAGGGGTTGAAGCTTTCTTT. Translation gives CASSLSGVEAFF.

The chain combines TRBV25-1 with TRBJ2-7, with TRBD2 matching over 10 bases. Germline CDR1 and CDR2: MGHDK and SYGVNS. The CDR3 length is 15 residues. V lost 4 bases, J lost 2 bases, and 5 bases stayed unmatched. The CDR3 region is CASSGGTSGTYEQYF. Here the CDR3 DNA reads TGTGCCAGCAGTGGGGGAACTAGCGGGACCTACGAGCAGTACTTC.

The CDR3 is CASSYFGLTDTQYF. The CDR3 region has the DNA TGTGCCAGCAGTTACTTTGGCCTGACAGATACGCAGTATTTT. The V gene is TRBV6-5, the J gene TRBJ2-3, with D uncertain. The CDR3 is 14 amino acids. V lost 1 base to trimming and J lost 3 bases, with 8 bases between them. CDR1 is MNHEY, CDR2 SVGAGI, per germline.

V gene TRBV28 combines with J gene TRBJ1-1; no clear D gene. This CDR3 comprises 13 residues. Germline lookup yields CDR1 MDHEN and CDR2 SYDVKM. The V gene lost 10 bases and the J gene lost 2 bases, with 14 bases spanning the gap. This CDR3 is CATARPVNTEAFF. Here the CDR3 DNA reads TGTGCCACCGCTCGGCCCGTTAACACTGAAGCTTTCTTT.

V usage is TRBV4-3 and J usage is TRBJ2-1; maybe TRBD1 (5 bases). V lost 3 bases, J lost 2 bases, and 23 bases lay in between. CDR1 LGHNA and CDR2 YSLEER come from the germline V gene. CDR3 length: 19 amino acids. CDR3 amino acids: CASSQDAVVKGQTYNEQFF. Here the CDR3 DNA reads TGCGCCAGCAGCCAGGACGCAGTGGTGAAGGGGCAAACCTACAATGAGCAGTTCTTC.

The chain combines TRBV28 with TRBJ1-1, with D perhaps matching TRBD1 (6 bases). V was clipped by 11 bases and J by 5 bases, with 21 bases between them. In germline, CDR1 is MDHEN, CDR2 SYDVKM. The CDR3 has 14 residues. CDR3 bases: TGTGCCTCCATTCAACCGGGGGCTGGAACTGAAGCTTTCTTT. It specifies CASIQPGAGTEAFF.

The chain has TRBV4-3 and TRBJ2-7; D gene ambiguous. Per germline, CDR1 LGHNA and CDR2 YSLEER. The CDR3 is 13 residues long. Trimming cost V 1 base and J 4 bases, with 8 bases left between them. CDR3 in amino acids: CASSQGAGYEQYF. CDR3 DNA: TGCGCCAGCAGCCAAGGGGCTGGGTACGAGCAGTACTTC.

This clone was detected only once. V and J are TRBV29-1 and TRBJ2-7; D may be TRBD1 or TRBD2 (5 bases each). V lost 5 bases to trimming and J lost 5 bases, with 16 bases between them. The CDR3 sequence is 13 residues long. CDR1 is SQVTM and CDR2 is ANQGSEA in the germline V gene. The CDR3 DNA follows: TGCAGCGTTCCGGGGCCGCAGCCGGACGAGCAGTACTTC. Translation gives CSVPGPQPDEQYF.

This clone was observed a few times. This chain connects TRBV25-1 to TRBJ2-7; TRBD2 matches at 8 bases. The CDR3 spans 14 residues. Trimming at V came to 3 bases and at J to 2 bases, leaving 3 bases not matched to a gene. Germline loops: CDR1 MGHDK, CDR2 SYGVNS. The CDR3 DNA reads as TGTGCCAGCAGTGATCAGGGACTAGCCTACGAGCAGTACTTC. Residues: CASSDQGLAYEQYF.